This T cell receptor (beta chain) was recorded in a study of blood T cell repertoires in COVID-19. TCRdb's table, derived via immunoSEQ multiplex PCR, lists solely in-frame clones and lacks some. The sample has some 200,000 clones, roughly four fifths seen once. V was shortened by 6 bases and J by 7 bases, with 21 bases between the two germline ends. CDR1 is GTSNPN, CDR2 SVGIG, per germline (reference sequence). There are 14 residues in the CDR3. The receptor comes from a woman in her fifties or sixties with acute or convalescent COVID-19. The chain employs TRBV30 and TRBJ1-2; perhaps TRBD1 as D (5 bases). The sequenced material came from peripheral blood. The CDR3 coding sequence is TGTGCCTGCCCCGCAACATTGGGGCCTATTGGCTACACCTTC. This sequence encodes CACPATLGPIGYTF.